Listed below are T cell receptor beta chains from one sample, sequenced in a study of beta chain features in type 1 diabetes. Using immunoSEQ multiplex PCR, the repertoire was profiled, and TCRdb retains in-frame clones only, with some absent. The sample records around 120,000 clones, around 15% being singletons. Sequencing input: central memory CD4+ T cells from blood. The receptors here all came from a man aged 18 to 30 with type 1 diabetes. CDR3s include the opening cysteine and the closing phenylalanine or tryptophan. A D gene is named only where the DNA matches it firmly. Some rows mark clone size as missing; the rest say once, few, many or name a class of expanded clone.

>TRBV11-1|NA|NA|TRBJ2-5
CASSAGLETQYF
TGTGCCAGCAGCGCGGGATTAGAGACCCAGTACTTC
>TRBV7-8|TRBD2|NA|TRBJ2-3
CASSLAHTGTRPEDTQYF
TGTGCCAGCAGCTTAGCACATACCGGGACTAGACCGGAAGATACGCAGTATTTT
>TRBV30|NA|NA|TRBJ1-2
CAWSVNYGQPLDYGYTF
TGTGCCTGGAGTGTAAATTATGGACAGCCTCTTGACTATGGCTACACCTTC
>TRBV7-2|TRBD2|NA|TRBJ2-3
CASRSSGGSDTQYF
TGTGCCAGCAGGTCTAGCGGGGGGTCGGATACGCAGTATTTT
>TRBV6-5|NA|NA|TRBJ1-6
CASSTIGTNSPLHF
TGTGCCAGCAGTACCATTGGTACCAATTCACCCCTCCACTTT
>TRBV6-5|NA|NA|TRBJ2-1
CASSYSNYNEQFF
TGTGCCAGCAGTTACTCGAATTACAATGAGCAGTTCTTC
>TRBV4-2|TRBD2|NA|TRBJ2-1
CASSRASGGNEQFF
TGTGCCAGCAGCCGGGCCTCGGGAGGGAATGAGCAGTTCTTC
>TRBV4-2|NA|NA|TRBJ2-2
CASSQAHANTGELFF
TGTGCCAGCAGCCAAGCACACGCGAACACCGGGGAGCTGTTTTTT
>TRBV6-5|TRBD1|NA|TRBJ2-1
CASSADRGRNEQFF
TGTGCCAGCAGTGCGGACAGGGGGCGGAATGAGCAGTTCTTC
>TRBV28|NA|few|TRBJ2-5
CASRLSGGQETQYF
TGTGCCAGCAGATTAAGTGGGGGGCAAGAGACCCAGTACTTC
>TRBV27|TRBD1|NA|TRBJ2-1
CASSLGQGAGRYNEQFF
TGTGCCAGCAGCCTCGGACAGGGGGCAGGAAGATACAATGAGCAGTTCTTC
>TRBV15|NA|NA|TRBJ1-5
CATSREWGSNQPQHF
TGTGCCACCAGCAGAGAATGGGGATCCAATCAGCCCCAGCATTTT
>TRBV29-1|NA|NA|TRBJ2-7
CSVVAASPYEQYF
TGCAGCGTTGTGGCAGCCTCACCCTACGAGCAGTACTTC
>TRBV2|TRBD1|few|TRBJ2-5
CASTLDRGGQTQYF
TGTGCCAGCACCCTGGACAGGGGCGGGCAGACCCAGTACTTC
>TRBV7-9|TRBD2|NA|TRBJ2-3
CASSLGRWEGITDTQYF
TGTGCCAGCAGCTTAGGGAGGTGGGAGGGGATCACAGATACGCAGTATTTT